This T cell receptor beta chain originates from a study of T cell repertoires in cytomegalovirus infection. This clonotype was observed a handful of times. CDR1 is SNHLY, CDR2 FYNNEI, per germline. The CDR3 totals 13 residues. V was clipped by 4 bases and J by 0 bases, with 7 bases between them. From the reads, TCRdb called clonotypes with MiXCR, one entry per CDR3 protein. The data contain roughly 250,000 distinct CDR3 sequences, 9% to 15% of them seen just once; the ten biggest clones take up about 1.5%. The chain couples TRBV2 to TRBJ2-7; D ambiguous. The receptor was derived from a human donor in good health (CMV status not recorded). Some clones in this sample may be carry-over from other donors' samples. The sequenced sample was PBMCs. The CDR3 loop is CASSANPSYEQYF. The DNA of the CDR3 is TGTGCCAGCAGTGCGAACCCCTCCTACGAGCAGTACTTC.